This T cell receptor (beta chain) was identified in a study of T cells after posttransplantation cyclophosphamide. Concerning this clone: Its antigen is not identified.

CDR1 and CDR2 (germline): KGHSH, LQKENI. J was trimmed by 0 bases and V by 5 bases; bases with no gene match: 2. The CDR3 spans 16 residues. The data were produced by immunoSEQ multiplex PCR, yet TCRdb's version contains in-frame clones alone and is incomplete. The sample presents roughly 34,000 clones, none singletons. Study results and limitations: Skin or GI-infiltrating T cells shared few TRB sequences with blood.

Material for sequencing was PBMCs. The genes are TRBV18 and TRBJ1-6; 9 bases map to TRBD1. This receptor was identified in a woman aged 25 to 39 in good health and a related stem cell transplant donor. CDR3 loop: CASSGTGSSYNSPLHF. The CDR3, as DNA: TGTGCCAGCTCAGGGACAGGGTCCTCCTATAATTCACCCCTCCACTTT.